Sequencing of this T cell receptor (beta chain) was carried out in a study of blood T cell repertoires in COVID-19. In the study overall: Specimens from acute and convalescent COVID-19 originated in the United States, Italy and Spain. In each case, the material was cDNA or gDNA derived from T cells, B-cell-depleted T cells, or PBMCs.

The CDR3 loop spans 13 amino acids. The germline gives CDR1 SGHTA, CDR2 FQGNSA. V shed 1 base, J shed 10 bases, and the junction held 1 base outside the gene matches. As originally analysed: From reference gene primer amplification, estimates of nucleated cell counts were derived. TCRdb's copy holds only in-frame clones and misses some; the assay was immunoSEQ multiplex PCR. V, J and clone size are those of that table, while D and trimming were read from the DNA. The sample lists 270,000 or so clones, 83% occurring once. The sample was peripheral blood. The chain couples TRBV7-2 to TRBJ1-6; 7 positions agree with TRBD1. The receptor comes from a woman between 45 and 65 years old who had recovered from COVID-19. The CDR3 DNA sequence: TGTGCCAGCAGCTTAGAGGGGGCCTCACCCCTCCACTTT. Protein sequence: CASSLEGASPLHF.